These 18 T cell receptor beta chains originate from one sample sequenced in a study of T cell responses to AZD1222 COVID-19 vaccine. TCRdb's table, derived via immunoSEQ multiplex PCR, lists solely in-frame clones and lacks some. The table has about 180,000 clones, 92% seen once. The material was peripheral blood, obtained 28 days after the second AZD1222 dose. All receptors come from an adult who received the AZD1222 COVID-19 vaccine.

CDR3 DNA sequence: TGCGCCAGCAGCCAAGAAGGAGACTCGGCCCAGCATTTT. It codes for CASSQEGDSAQHF. The rearrangement joins TRBV4-1 to TRBJ1-5; D is unresolved. The V end was cut by 0 bases, the J end by 11 bases, with 11 bases between. There are 13 residues in the CDR3. Looked up from germline, CDR1 is MGHRA and CDR2 is YSYEKL.

This sequence joins TRBV6-1 and TRBJ1-3, with D perhaps matching TRBD1 (5 bases). The CDR3 runs 15 residues. Trimming removed 3 bases from V and 4 bases from J, with 13 bases in between. CDR1 is MNHNS and CDR2 is SASEGT in the germline V gene. In DNA, the CDR3 is TGTGCCAGCAGTGACGTGGGACTGCCCGGAAACACCATATATTTT. It yields the protein CASSDVGLPGNTIYF.

This chain links TRBV4-1 with TRBJ2-3, with a tentative D call TRBD1 (6 bases). The CDR3 is 15 residues long. V lost 4 bases, J lost 5 bases, and 16 bases lay in between. Germline CDR1 is MGHRA and CDR2 is YSYEKL. The CDR3 DNA reads TGCGCCAGCAGCCCCTGGACAGAAGTACAAGATACGCAGTATTTT. This encodes CASSPWTEVQDTQYF.

Only one count was recorded for this clone. The CDR3 is CASSDRTSTDTQYF. In DNA, the CDR3 is TGTGCCAGCAGCGATAGGACTAGCACAGATACGCAGTATTTT. The chain uses TRBV5-4 and TRBJ2-3; possible D gene TRBD2, 5 bases. V was shortened by 4 bases and J by 0 bases, with 9 bases between the two germline ends. The length of the CDR3 is 14 residues. Germline CDR1 reads SGHNT; CDR2 reads YYREEE (reference sequence). The variable domain in full, completed from reference TRBV5-4 and TRBJ2-3, reads ETGVTQSPTHLIKTRGQQVTLRCSSQSGHNTVSWYQQALGQGPQFIFQYYREEENGRGNFPPRFSGLQFPNYSSELNVNALELDDSALYLCASSDRTSTDTQYFGPGTRLTVL.

This clone came up once. CDR3 region: CASRQMGNVANEKLFF. For the CDR3, the DNA is TGTGCCAGCAGACAGATGGGGAACGTGGCTAATGAAAAACTGTTTTTT. The V gene is TRBV27, the J gene TRBJ1-4; unclear D gene. Trimming stripped 6 bases from V and 3 bases from J, with 17 bases between. The CDR3 is 16 amino acids. Germline CDR1 and CDR2: MNHEY and SMNVEV (reference sequence).

The chain employs TRBV28 and TRBJ1-2; D is possibly TRBD1 (5 bases). Germline CDR1 is MDHEN and CDR2 is SYDVKM. V lost 3 bases, J lost 3 bases, and 17 bases lay in between. This CDR3 region has 16 residues. The CDR3 DNA reads TGTGCCAGCAGTTTCCCGGCAGGGACCCACCACTATGGCTACACCTTC. It codes for CASSFPAGTHHYGYTF.

The J gene is TRBJ1-2, the V gene TRBV11-2, with D hard to call. Trimming cost V 7 bases and J 4 bases, with 13 bases left between them. The V gene's germline CDR1 is SGHAT and CDR2 FQNNGV. CDR3 size: 13 residues. In DNA, the CDR3 is TGTGCCAGCACCGTTACCCCCGGCTATGGCTACACCTTC. Amino acids: CASTVTPGYGYTF. Using reference TRBV11-2 and TRBJ1-2 for the parts outside the CDR3, the full variable domain is EAGVAQSPRYKIIEKRQSVAFWCNPISGHATLYWYQQILGQGPKLLIQFQNNGVVDDSQLPKDRFSAERLKGVDSTLKIQPAKLEDSAVYLCASTVTPGYGYTFGSGTRLTVV.

V gene TRBV4-2 combines with J gene TRBJ1-1; 8 positions match TRBD1. J gave up 1 base and V 3 bases, and 7 bases lay outside the gene matches. The CDR3 runs 16 residues. Germline V gene sequence: CDR1 LGHNA, CDR2 YNFKEQ. This CDR3 is CASSHPGTGPNTEAFF. The CDR3 DNA is TGTGCCAGCAGCCATCCCGGGACAGGACCGAACACTGAAGCTTTCTTT.

This clone has a single count. This chain connects TRBV5-6 to TRBJ1-1; no clear D. Per the germline V gene, CDR1 is SGHDT and CDR2 is YYEEEE. Between the trimmed V and J ends, which lost 4 bases and 0 bases, there was a span of 16 bases. The length of the CDR3 is 16 residues. The CDR3 protein is CASSTGVLVLNTEAFF. In DNA, the CDR3 is TGTGCCAGCAGCACCGGAGTACTGGTGCTGAACACTGAAGCTTTCTTT.

This chain connects TRBV24-1 to TRBJ1-1; D unclear. Germline assignment: CDR1 KGHDR and CDR2 SFDVKD. The CDR3 loop spans 14 amino acids. V was trimmed by 3 bases and J by 4 bases, leaving 11 bases between them. In DNA, the CDR3 is TGTGCCACCAGTGATCCAACATCCGCCACTGAAGCTTTCTTT. Protein sequence: CATSDPTSATEAFF.

CDR3 DNA sequence: TGTGCCAGCAGCCAAGAACCGGGGGCGGGGGAGACCCAGTACTTC. This codes for CASSQEPGAGETQYF. V gene TRBV14 combines with J gene TRBJ2-5; D tentatively reads TRBD1 or TRBD2 (6 bases each). Germline loops: CDR1 SGHDN, CDR2 FVKESK. The CDR3 loop spans 15 amino acids. V was shortened by 0 bases and J by 5 bases, with 13 bases between the two germline ends.

V gene TRBV19 combines with J gene TRBJ2-7; TRBD2 agrees at 15 bases. Germline V gives CDR1 LNHDA, CDR2 SQIVND (reference sequence). V was pared by 3 bases and J by 0 bases, with 6 bases of the junction left unmatched. The CDR3 sequence is 18 residues long. DNA of the CDR3: TGTGCCAGTAGTATCGGGGGACTAGCGGGAGGCAACTCCTACGAGCAGTACTTC. Its translation is CASSIGGLAGGNSYEQYF.

This clone appeared a single time. This chain joins TRBV27 and TRBJ1-5; D is possibly TRBD1 (5 bases). CDR3 length equals 13 residues. V was trimmed by 3 bases and J by 6 bases, leaving 9 bases between them. Germline V CDR1 and CDR2: MNHEY, SMNVEV (reference sequence). This CDR3 is CASSFGAGQPQHF. DNA of the CDR3: TGTGCCAGCAGTTTTGGGGCCGGTCAGCCCCAGCATTTT.

The V gene is TRBV5-7, the J gene TRBJ2-7; D remains unclear. TRBV5-7 is an open reading frame whose function is uncertain. CDR3 length: 14 residues. The V end was cut by 2 bases, the J end by 3 bases, with 12 bases between. CDR3 bases: TGTGCCAGCAGCTTAGGGCAACGGTACTACGAGCAGTACTTC. It translates to CASSLGQRYYEQYF.

The chain couples TRBV6-5 to TRBJ1-6, with D uncertain. Trimming removed 2 bases at V and 8 bases at J, with 10 bases between. This CDR3 is built from 14 residues. CDR1 is MNHEY, CDR2 SVGAGI, per germline. The CDR3 DNA reads as TGTGCCAGCAGTTACAGGACGGGAGATTCACCCCTCCACTTT. Its protein product is CASSYRTGDSPLHF.

The chain couples TRBV19 to TRBJ2-1; TRBD1 is a possible D gene (5 bases). The CDR3 totals 14 residues. CDR1 is LNHDA, CDR2 SQIVND, per germline (reference sequence). Trimming shortened V by 6 bases and J by 6 bases, and 15 bases separated the two germline ends. Written as DNA, the CDR3 is TGTGCCAGTAGGTACGGAGACAGTTTCAATGAGCAGTTCTTC. Encoded protein: CASRYGDSFNEQFF.

The chain carries TRBV6-4 and TRBJ2-1, with 7 bases aligning to TRBD2. The J segment lost 10 bases and the V segment lost 11 bases, leaving 20 bases of the junction unmatched. The germline V gene encodes CDR1 MRHNA and CDR2 SNTAGT. The CDR3 is 15 residues long. The CDR3 DNA follows: TGTGCCTTGGGGAGATTTGGGCTAGCGGCAAGGGAGCAGTTCTTC. Its translation: CALGRFGLAAREQFF.

This clone has only one observation. This chain uses TRBV9 with TRBJ2-1, with 11 bases lining up with TRBD2. The CDR3 sequence is 15 residues long. Looked up from germline, CDR1 is SGDLS and CDR2 is YYNGEE. V shed 2 bases and J 12 bases; nucleotides not matched to a gene: 10. CDR3 loop: CASSVFSGGDAPQFF. The CDR3 coding sequence is TGTGCCAGCAGCGTTTTTAGCGGGGGGGATGCCCCGCAGTTCTTC.